The next 25 T cell receptor beta chains were all read from a single sample in a study of T-cell reconstitution after alpha-beta-depleted transplantation in children. TCRbeta library construction was performed incorporating unique molecular identifiers. TCRdb recomputed calls from the PCR reads with MiXCR, one row per CDR3 protein. The data contain roughly 340,000 distinct CDR3 sequences, around 15% of them singletons. The source material was PBMCs, mostly from graft donor cells, sampled 360 days after TCRalphabeta/CD19-depleted stem cell transplant. The receptors originated from a male patient aged 2 to 9 who had a stem cell transplant for acute lymphoblastic leukemia, so the T cells may come from the graft donor.

This clonotype was recorded at least ten times. This sequence joins TRBV12-3 or TRBV12-4 and TRBJ2-7; 12 nucleotides match TRBD2. V dropped 5 bases and J dropped 0; count of bases not matched to a gene: 2. The CDR3 length is 15 residues. This chain's CDR3 is CASSQTSGSSYEQYF. The CDR3 DNA follows: TGTGCCAGCAGTCAGACTAGCGGGAGCTCCTACGAGCAGTACTTC.

This clonotype has at least ten counts. The V and J genes are TRBV5-1 and TRBJ2-2; D is uncertain. CDR1 and CDR2 from the germline V gene are SGHRS and YFSETQ. The germline V and J ends were trimmed by 5 bases and 4 bases, with 12 bases remaining between them. The CDR3 is made up of 14 amino acids. The CDR3 nucleotides read TGCGCCAGCAGGGTGGGCCCCGCCACCGGGGAGCTGTTTTTT. Translation: CASRVGPATGELFF.

This clonotype has at least ten counts. The chain has TRBV6-5 and TRBJ1-2, with TRBD1 matching over 9 bases. The trim removed 4 bases at V and 4 bases at J, leaving 13 bases unmatched. Germline V CDR1 and CDR2: MNHEY, SVGAGI. CDR3 length: 17 amino acids. CDR3 amino acids: CASSSHALDRGGYGYTF. The CDR3 nucleotides read TGTGCCAGCAGTTCCCACGCCCTGGACAGGGGAGGCTATGGCTACACCTTC.

DNA for the CDR3: TGTGCCAGCAGCCTCCCCTGGGGTCAGTTCTTC. It yields the protein CASSLPWGQFF. This chain uses TRBV7-2 with TRBJ2-1; D remains ambiguous. The CDR3 has 11 amino acids. Trimming shortened V by 5 bases and J by 13 bases, and 12 bases separated the two germline ends. Germline CDR1 is SGHTA and CDR2 is FQGNSA.

V gene TRBV28 combines with J gene TRBJ2-5, with 7 bases fitting TRBD1. Germline CDR1 and CDR2: MDHEN and SYDVKM. The V and J ends lost 3 bases and 6 bases, in that order; junction bases with no gene match: 16. This CDR3 is 17 amino acids long. CDR3 DNA: TGTGCCAGCAGTTTTCAATCCGGGACAGAGGGCGCCCAGACCCAGTACTTC. Residues: CASSFQSGTEGAQTQYF.

This rearrangement joins TRBV9 to TRBJ1-5; D call uncertain. The germline V gene has CDR1 SGDLS and CDR2 YYNGEE. This CDR3 is 16 amino acids long. V dropped 0 bases and J dropped 6 bases, with 16 bases sitting between them. The CDR3, as DNA: TGTGCCAGCAGCGTAGGCGATGGGGTCCTTGGTCAGCCCCAGCATTTT. This gives the protein CASSVGDGVLGQPQHF.

The chain has TRBV28 and TRBJ2-1; 8 positions agree with TRBD1. The CDR3 runs to 13 residues. V lost 5 bases, J lost 7 bases, and 4 bases stayed unmatched. Germline loops: CDR1 MDHEN, CDR2 SYDVKM. In DNA, the CDR3 is TGTGCCAGCAGTCATACAGGGGGGAATGAGCAGTTCTTC. It is translated as CASSHTGGNEQFF.

The V gene is TRBV4-3, the J gene TRBJ2-7; 10 bases fit TRBD2. Per germline, CDR1 LGHNA and CDR2 YSLEER. CDR3 length equals 16 residues. With 3 bases clipped from V and 5 bases from J, the junction kept 10 bases outside the gene matches. This CDR3 is CASSHGAGGPFHEQYF. CDR3 coding DNA: TGCGCCAGCAGCCACGGAGCGGGAGGGCCGTTCCACGAGCAGTACTTC.

The chain employs TRBV15 and TRBJ2-7; tentative D call: TRBD1 (5 bases). In germline, CDR1 is LNHNV, CDR2 YYDKDF (reference sequence). The CDR3 totals 13 residues. V lost 1 base to trimming and J lost 5 bases, with 9 bases between them. The CDR3 spells CATSRVQVHEQYF. The CDR3 coding sequence is TGTGCCACCAGCAGAGTACAGGTCCACGAGCAGTACTTC.

This clonotype turned up a few times. The chain couples TRBV4-1 to TRBJ2-1; 10 bases are a match to TRBD2. The CDR3 sequence is 15 residues long. CDR1 and CDR2 from the germline V gene are MGHRA and YSYEKL. J was trimmed by 6 bases and V by 4 bases; bases with no gene match: 6. CDR3 in DNA: TGCGCCAGCAGCCCCGGGACTAGCGAAAGCAATGAGCAGTTCTTC. Protein: CASSPGTSESNEQFF.

This chain uses TRBV7-8 with TRBJ2-4, with TRBD1 matching 7 bases. Looked up from germline, CDR1 is SGHVS and CDR2 is FQNEAQ. The CDR3 contains 19 residues. V lost 1 base and J lost 0; bases outside the gene matches: 12. The CDR3 sequence: CASSLGSPRGRLAKNIQYF. The CDR3 DNA reads as TGTGCCAGCAGCTTAGGAAGCCCTAGGGGGCGATTAGCCAAAAACATTCAGTACTTC.

The chain couples TRBV4-3 to TRBJ2-6, with 9 bases fitting TRBD1. V dropped 0 bases and J dropped 1; count of bases not matched to a gene: 4. The germline V gene encodes CDR1 LGHNA and CDR2 YSLEER. CDR3 length: 18 amino acids. Written as DNA, the CDR3 is TGCGCCAGCAGCCAAGACTACGGGACAGGGTCTGGGGCCAACGTCCTGACTTTC. This translates into CASSQDYGTGSGANVLTF.

The chain recombines TRBV5-1 with TRBJ2-3; 8 positions agree with TRBD1. CDR3 length: 15 amino acids. V shed 2 bases, J shed 2 bases, and the junction held 4 bases outside the gene matches. The germline V gene encodes CDR1 SGHRS and CDR2 YFSETQ. CDR3 sequence reads: CASSFRTGLTDTQYF. The DNA for the CDR3 is TGCGCCAGCAGCTTTCGGACAGGGCTCACAGATACGCAGTATTTT.

This clonotype has more than one count but fewer than ten. The chain has TRBV28 and TRBJ2-3; a weak D match, TRBD1 (6 bases). Trimming took off 5 bases at V and 8 bases at J, with 11 bases between the two ends. Germline V lookup: CDR1 MDHEN, CDR2 SYDVKM. This CDR3 comprises 12 residues. The CDR3 here is CASSPGGGTQYF. CDR3 sequence (DNA): TGTGCCAGCAGTCCTGGGGGCGGTACGCAGTATTTT.

This clonotype has only a few counts. The chain recombines TRBV20-1 with TRBJ1-2; possibly TRBD1 for D (5 bases). The CDR3 length is 12 residues. V lost 6 bases and J 8 bases, leaving 16 bases between the germline ends. Germline V CDR1 and CDR2: DFQATT, SNEGSKA (reference sequence). CDR3 sequence: CSAPRQGSGYTF. In DNA form, the CDR3 reads TGCAGTGCCCCGCGGCAGGGTTCCGGCTACACCTTC.

The V call is TRBV20-1, the J call TRBJ2-3, with TRBD2 matching 10 bases. The CDR3 loop spans 15 amino acids. V lost 3 bases and J lost 4; bases outside the gene matches: 7. CDR1 DFQATT and CDR2 SNEGSKA come from the germline V gene (reference sequence). In nucleotides, the CDR3 is TGCAGTGCTAGGGGGGCTAGCGGGAGTGCAGATACGCAGTATTTT. Protein: CSARGASGSADTQYF.

This clonotype has a handful of counts. The chain couples TRBV10-3 to TRBJ2-7; 7 nucleotides align to TRBD2. The CDR3 is made up of 14 amino acids. The V gene end was trimmed by 9 bases and the J gene end by 2 bases; junction bases not matched to a gene: 10. CDR1 and CDR2 (germline): ENHRY, SYGVKD. The CDR3 nucleotides read TGTGCCATAGCCACGGCTAGCGGACCCTACGAGCAGTACTTC. Translation: CAIATASGPYEQYF.

This clonotype has only a few counts. The chain couples TRBV2 to TRBJ2-1; 7 bases line up with TRBD2. V lost 7 bases and J lost 12; bases outside the gene matches: 12. This CDR3 comprises 13 residues. Germline V gives CDR1 SNHLY, CDR2 FYNNEI. The CDR3 DNA sequence: TGTGCCAGCACCGGGACTAATGAGGGCCCGCAGTTCTTC. Amino acids: CASTGTNEGPQFF.

This clonotype was detected ten times or more. This chain joins TRBV12-3 or TRBV12-4 and TRBJ2-7, with D possibly matching TRBD1 (6 bases). V was clipped by 5 bases and J by 4 bases, with 12 bases between them. This CDR3 comprises 13 residues. CDR3 sequence reads: CASSIDRPYEQYF. The CDR3 coding sequence is TGTGCCAGCAGTATCGACAGGCCATACGAGCAGTACTTC.

This clonotype has just a few counts. The V call is TRBV11-2, the J call TRBJ2-2; D unclear. V was cut by 4 bases and J by 1 base, with 4 bases left in between. Looked up from germline, CDR1 is SGHAT and CDR2 is FQNNGV. This CDR3 has 13 amino acids. This CDR3 reads CASSYKNTGELFF. The CDR3 DNA sequence: TGTGCCAGCAGCTATAAGAACACCGGGGAGCTGTTTTTT.

The chain uses TRBV7-2 and TRBJ1-2; 7 bases are shared with TRBD1. After removal of 6 bases from V and 1 base from J, the junction contained 8 bases not matched to a gene. Per germline, CDR1 SGHTA and CDR2 FQGNSA. CDR3 size: 15 residues. The CDR3 nucleotides read TGTGCCAGCAGGACCTGGGACAGACTTAACTATGGCTACACCTTC. Amino acids: CASRTWDRLNYGYTF.

The chain joins TRBV5-1 to TRBJ2-2, with 9 bases identical to TRBD2. The CDR3 contains 16 residues. Germline V gene sequence: CDR1 SGHRS, CDR2 YFSETQ. Trimming at V came to 4 bases and at J to 6 bases, leaving 10 bases not matched to a gene. The CDR3 nucleotides read TGCGCCAGCAGCCTCGTAGCGGGAGTAGGGCCCGGGGAGCTGTTTTTT. Protein: CASSLVAGVGPGELFF.

The table lists this clonotype with many counts. The J gene is TRBJ2-7, the V gene TRBV10-3; the D gene could be TRBD1 or TRBD2 (5 bases each). The germline gives CDR1 ENHRY, CDR2 SYGVKD. The CDR3 extends over 13 amino acids. V was cut by 4 bases and J by 0 bases, with 7 bases left in between. The CDR3: CAISGGSSYEQYF. The CDR3 bases are TGTGCCATCAGTGGGGGGAGCTCCTACGAGCAGTACTTC.

This clonotype has more than one count but fewer than ten. This chain connects TRBV5-1 to TRBJ2-5; D is unresolved. V lost 0 bases to trimming and J lost 3 bases, with 9 bases between them. Germline-derived CDR1 and CDR2 are SGHRS and YFSETQ. The CDR3 runs to 14 residues. The CDR3 protein is CASSLDSPKETQYF. The CDR3 DNA is TGCGCCAGCAGCTTGGACAGCCCGAAAGAGACCCAGTACTTC.

V gene TRBV28 combines with J gene TRBJ2-5; D is ambiguous. With 3 bases removed from V and 1 base from J, the gap between germline ends came to 12 bases. This CDR3 contains 15 residues. In germline, CDR1 is MDHEN, CDR2 SYDVKM. The CDR3 loop reads CASSLAVQLQETQYF. CDR3 coding DNA: TGTGCCAGCAGTTTGGCGGTACAGCTCCAAGAGACCCAGTACTTC.